This is a list of T cell receptor beta chains from one sample in a study of OX40 agonist ivuxolimab in advanced cancers. The protocol was immunoSEQ multiplex PCR, while the TCRdb copy is restricted to in-frame clones and leaves out a portion. Of 25,000 to 35,000 clones listed, over 60% were seen once; the top ten hold around 25%. The starting material was CD4+ or CD8+ T cells sorted from blood, obtained in a trial of the OX40 agonist ivuxolimab. These receptors were collected from an adult with an advanced solid tumor such as melanoma, head and neck, liver or kidney cancer. Each CDR3 is given with its conserved first and last residue. A D gene is named only where the DNA matches it firmly. Size is stated for part of the rows, as once, few or many counts, or as a class when the clone is expanded.

d_call	v_call	clone_size	j_call	cdr3_aa	cdr3_nt
-	TRBV7-9	-	TRBJ1-6	CASSLNRDAGSPLHF	TGTGCCAGCAGCCTAAACAGGGACGCGGGTTCACCCCTCCACTTT
TRBD2	TRBV5-1	-	TRBJ2-1	CASSLEGLAVYNEQFF	TGCGCCAGCAGCTTGGAGGGACTAGCGGTTTACAATGAGCAGTTCTTC
TRBD1	TRBV28	-	TRBJ1-5	CASSLLGTGAQPQHF	TGTGCCAGCAGTTTATTGGGGACAGGGGCTCAGCCCCAGCATTTT
-	TRBV11-2	few	TRBJ2-1	CASSLVGTLNEQFF	TGTGCCAGCAGCTTGGTAGGGACACTCAATGAGCAGTTCTTC
-	TRBV2	-	TRBJ2-2	CASSNDRTGELFF	TGTGCCAGCAGTAATGACCGCACCGGGGAGCTGTTTTTT
-	TRBV6-5	-	TRBJ1-1	CASSYGGLMNTEAFF	TGTGCCAGCAGTTACGGCGGACTCATGAACACTGAAGCTTTCTTT
TRBD1	TRBV28	-	TRBJ2-3	CASSPGTDVNTQYF	TGTGCCAGCAGTCCCGGGACAGATGTTAATACGCAGTATTTT
TRBD1	TRBV18	-	TRBJ1-5	CASSQGTGRNQPQHF	TGTGCCAGCTCACAGGGGACAGGTAGAAATCAGCCCCAGCATTTT
-	TRBV9	-	TRBJ2-1	CASSQLGENYNEQFF	TGTGCCAGCAGCCAGCTTGGGGAGAACTACAATGAGCAGTTCTTC
-	TRBV27	-	TRBJ2-6	CASSWTAAGANVLTF	TGTGCCAGCAGCTGGACAGCGGCTGGGGCCAACGTCCTGACTTTC
-	TRBV7-6	-	TRBJ1-5	CASSLLSGGGNQPQHF	TGTGCCAGCAGCTTATTATCCGGGGGCGGTAATCAGCCCCAGCATTTT
-	TRBV29-1	-	TRBJ1-1	CSVERENTEAFF	TGCAGCGTTGAACGAGAGAACACTGAAGCTTTCTTT
-	TRBV5-4	-	TRBJ1-6	CASSFGRDNSPLHF	TGTGCCAGCAGCTTCGGCAGGGATAATTCACCCCTCCACTTT
TRBD1	TRBV30	-	TRBJ2-3	CAWSAGQGPDTQYF	TGTGCCTGGAGTGCGGGACAGGGCCCAGATACGCAGTATTTT
TRBD2	TRBV4-1	-	TRBJ2-1	CASSPSSPGLAPLIQFF	TGCGCCAGCAGCCCCTCTTCGCCGGGACTAGCGCCTTTGATCCAGTTCTTC
TRBD1	TRBV6-6	-	TRBJ2-3	CASSDRGHTDTQYF	TGTGCCAGCAGTGACAGGGGGCACACGGATACGCAGTATTTT
TRBD1	TRBV18	-	TRBJ2-2	CASSRGQGANTGELFF	TGTGCCAGCTCACGCGGACAGGGGGCGAACACCGGGGAGCTGTTTTTT
-	TRBV29-1	-	TRBJ1-2	CSVEEKGGGYTF	TGCAGCGTTGAAGAAAAGGGGGGCGGCTACACCTTC
-	TRBV28	-	TRBJ1-2	CASSFRPGAGEGYTF	TGTGCCAGCAGTTTCCGCCCGGGGGCAGGGGAAGGCTACACCTTC
-	TRBV9	-	TRBJ2-1	CASSVGSLGAEQFF	TGTGCCAGCAGCGTAGGGAGCCTGGGTGCTGAGCAGTTCTTC
-	TRBV15	-	TRBJ1-6	CATSRDRTRGSNSPLHF	TGTGCCACCAGCAGAGATCGAACCAGGGGAAGTAATTCACCCCTCCACTTT
TRBD2	TRBV2	few	TRBJ2-1	CASSEALLAGGSNEQFF	TGTGCCAGCAGTGAAGCGCTTCTAGCGGGGGGGAGCAATGAGCAGTTCTTC
TRBD1	TRBV6-1	-	TRBJ1-5	CASSEGQGNQPQHF	TGTGCCAGCAGTGAGGGACAGGGCAATCAGCCCCAGCATTTT
-	TRBV5-1	-	TRBJ2-1	CASSLGGRGGNEQFF	TGCGCCAGCAGCTTGGGAGGCAGGGGCGGCAATGAGCAGTTCTTC
-	TRBV6-5	once	TRBJ1-2	CASSLQGNYGYTF	TGTGCCAGCAGTTTACAGGGCAACTATGGCTACACCTTC
TRBD1	TRBV10-2	few	TRBJ1-1	CASSGGGTTEAFF	TGCGCCAGCAGTGGAGGGGGCACCACTGAAGCTTTCTTT
-	TRBV18	-	TRBJ1-3	CASSPRRTDSGNTIYF	TGTGCCAGCTCACCCCGGCGGACGGACTCTGGAAACACCATATATTTT
-	TRBV6-5	-	TRBJ2-3	CASSLQAQTDTQYF	TGTGCCAGCAGTTTACAGGCCCAGACAGATACGCAGTATTTT
TRBD1	TRBV28	-	TRBJ1-5	CASSFPIDRVVQPQHF	TGTGCCAGCAGTTTCCCAATCGACAGGGTGGTTCAGCCCCAGCATTTT
TRBD2	TRBV5-1	-	TRBJ2-1	CASSLGISTSGYNEQFF	TGCGCCAGCAGCTTAGGTATTAGCACTAGCGGCTACAATGAGCAGTTCTTC
-	TRBV7-2	-	TRBJ1-2	CASSLNRPPLDYGYTF	TGTGCCAGCAGCCTAAATCGACCCCCGTTGGACTATGGCTACACCTTC
TRBD2	TRBV6-4	-	TRBJ2-7	CASSAESGAAYEQYF	TGTGCCAGCAGTGCAGAAAGCGGGGCGGCCTACGAGCAGTACTTC
-	TRBV4-1	-	TRBJ2-2	CASSQVSVGTGELFF	TGCGCCAGCAGCCAAGTTTCCGTAGGCACCGGGGAGCTGTTTTTT
TRBD1	TRBV29-1	-	TRBJ1-1	CSVGTDRVTEAFF	TGCAGCGTGGGGACAGACAGGGTTACTGAAGCTTTCTTT
TRBD2	TRBV10-2	-	TRBJ2-1	CASRGGILVDEQFF	TGCGCCAGCCGGGGGGGGATTTTGGTTGATGAGCAGTTCTTC
-	TRBV7-3	-	TRBJ1-6	CASSLIQGNSYNSPLHF	TGTGCCAGCAGCTTAATACAGGGTAATTCCTATAATTCACCCCTCCACTTT
-	TRBV27	-	TRBJ2-5	CASRRVAGETQYF	TGTGCCAGCAGACGGGTGGCGGGGGAGACCCAGTACTTC
-	TRBV4-2	-	TRBJ2-3	CASSQELRAYTQYF	TGTGCCAGCAGCCAAGAACTCCGTGCGTATACGCAGTATTTT
TRBD2	TRBV30	few	TRBJ2-7	CAWSVRRGVLYEQYF	TGTGCCTGGAGTGTAAGGCGGGGGGTACTCTACGAGCAGTACTTC
-	TRBV4-1	-	TRBJ2-5	CASSPRLGGTQYF	TGCGCCAGCAGCCCCCGCCTTGGAGGGACCCAGTACTTC
-	TRBV6-5	-	TRBJ2-5	CASSPDGWETQYF	TGTGCCAGCAGTCCTGACGGGTGGGAGACCCAGTACTTC
TRBD2	TRBV28	-	TRBJ2-2	CASSLPAGGLGTGELFF	TGTGCCAGCAGCCTCCCGGCGGGGGGGCTTGGCACCGGGGAGCTGTTTTTT
-	TRBV2	-	TRBJ1-1	CASSWDTNTEAFF	TGTGCCAGCAGTTGGGACACGAACACTGAAGCTTTCTTT
TRBD2	TRBV19	-	TRBJ2-3	CASGLAGVDTQYF	TGTGCCAGTGGACTAGCGGGGGTAGATACGCAGTATTTT
-	TRBV30	-	TRBJ2-4	CAWGPSSSQNIQYF	TGTGCCTGGGGGCCTTCTAGCTCCCAAAACATTCAGTACTTC
-	TRBV11-3	-	TRBJ2-5	CASSPGVGETQYF	TGTGCCAGCAGCCCGGGCGTGGGCGAGACCCAGTACTTC
-	TRBV28	once	TRBJ1-2	CASSSFRRNYGYTF	TGTGCCAGCAGTTCGTTCAGGCGAAACTATGGCTACACCTTC
TRBD1	TRBV10-3	-	TRBJ1-5	CAISQGQGFNQPQHF	TGTGCCATCAGTCAGGGACAGGGGTTCAATCAGCCCCAGCATTTT
-	TRBV5-1	few	TRBJ2-7	CAIQGQREQYF	TGCGCCATCCAGGGTCAACGCGAGCAGTACTTC
TRBD2	TRBV7-9	-	TRBJ2-1	CAIERGEGSNEQFF	TGTGCCATCGAGCGGGGGGAAGGTTCCAATGAGCAGTTCTTC
TRBD2	TRBV12-5	-	TRBJ2-1	CASGPRLAGGPNEQFF	TGTGCTAGTGGCCCTCGACTAGCGGGGGGGCCAAATGAGCAGTTCTTC
-	TRBV6-5	few	TRBJ1-6	CASVRGSSYNSPLHF	TGTGCCAGCGTTCGAGGGAGCTCCTATAATTCACCCCTCCACTTT
TRBD2	TRBV10-2	-	TRBJ2-7	CASSSPGLAPYEQYF	TGCGCCAGCAGTTCCCCGGGACTAGCACCCTACGAGCAGTACTTC
TRBD1	TRBV6-5	-	TRBJ2-5	CASSYTTGTAKRTQYF	TGTGCCAGCAGTTACACAACCGGGACAGCCAAGAGAACCCAGTACTTC